This T cell receptor (beta chain) was recorded in a study of cytomegalovirus exposure and HLA in healthy donors. The CDR3 runs 15 residues. Germline CDR1 and CDR2: SEHNR and FQNEAQ (reference sequence). Trimming took off 1 base at V and 0 bases at J, with 7 bases between the two ends. With 60 Vbeta and 13 Jbeta primers, the PCR was carried out. Assay: immunoSEQ multiplex PCR; the TCRdb copy retains only in-frame clones and omits some. The sample has over 150,000 clones, approximately 82% seen once. This clonotype was sampled from a male donor in good health and CMV-seronegative. Sequenced input: PBMCs. V is TRBV7-9 and J is TRBJ1-5; D remains ambiguous. The CDR3 is CASSLGSSSNQPQHF. DNA of the CDR3: TGTGCCAGCAGCTTAGGCTCTAGTAGCAATCAGCCCCAGCATTTT.